The 13 T cell receptor beta chains listed next were all sequenced from one sample in a study of CD8 T cells in Susac syndrome. An amount of RNA that ranged from about 0.45 to 1 ug was reverse transcribed with random hexamers. TCRdb analysed the immunoSEQ multiplex PCR reads with MiXCR anew, one entry per CDR3 protein. The sample holds approximately 280,000 distinct CDR3 sequences, around 84% seen once. The sample was CD8+ T cells from PBMCs. These receptors were taken from a human donor with multiple sclerosis.

This chain connects TRBV5-1 to TRBJ2-1, with 9 bases lining up with TRBD2. The germline CDR1 and CDR2 sequences are SGHRS and YFSETQ. V was pared by 7 bases and J by 10 bases, with 12 bases of the junction left unmatched. The CDR3 totals 14 residues. CDR3 sequence: CASRQREVPQEQFF. The CDR3 DNA follows: TGCGCCAGCCGTCAGCGGGAGGTCCCTCAGGAGCAGTTCTTC.

V gene TRBV7-9 combines with J gene TRBJ1-6; the D is unclear. Trimming removed 2 bases from V and 0 bases from J, with 11 bases in between. Germline CDR1 reads SEHNR; CDR2 reads FQNEAQ (reference sequence). The CDR3 is made up of 17 amino acids. The CDR3 sequence: CASSLQQTSSYNSPLHF. The CDR3 coding sequence is TGTGCCAGCAGCTTACAACAGACCAGCTCCTATAATTCACCCCTCCACTTT.

The chain has TRBV29-1 and TRBJ1-3; D is undetermined. V was cut by 6 bases and J by 1 base, with 16 bases left in between. The CDR3 is 15 amino acids. The germline CDR1 and CDR2 sequences are SQVTM and ANQGSEA. The CDR3 here is CSVRFPQPSGNTIYF. In DNA form, the CDR3 reads TGCAGCGTCAGATTCCCGCAACCGTCTGGAAACACCATATATTTT. Full variable domain (remainder filled in from reference TRBV29-1 and TRBJ1-3): SAVISQKPSRDICQRGTSLTIQCQVDSQVTMMFWYRQQPGQSLTLIATANQGSEATYESGFVIDKFPISRPNLTFSTLTVSNMSPEDSSIYLCSVRFPQPSGNTIYFGEGSWLTVV.

The rearrangement uses TRBV9 and TRBJ2-5; TRBD2 might be the D (6 bases). The V end lost 0 bases, the J end lost 5 bases, and 14 bases lay between the germline ends. Germline V gene lookup returns CDR1 SGDLS and CDR2 YYNGEE. There are 15 residues in the CDR3. For the CDR3, the DNA is TGTGCCAGCAGCGTAGAGGGACTCGGCCGGGAGACCCAGTACTTC. This sequence encodes CASSVEGLGRETQYF.

The chain is built from TRBV7-2 and TRBJ2-7; 11 bases align to TRBD2. V trimming: 4 bases; J trimming: 1 base; junction bases outside the gene matches: 12. CDR1 SGHTA and CDR2 FQGNSA come from the germline V gene. The CDR3 is made up of 18 amino acids. The CDR3 bases are TGTGCCAGCAGCTCCGAACCGGGACTAGCGGTACGATCCTACGAGCAGTACTTC. Encoded protein: CASSSEPGLAVRSYEQYF. The full variable domain, with the rest looked up from reference TRBV7-2 and TRBJ2-7, is GAGVSQSPSNKVTEKGKDVELRCDPISGHTALYWYRQSLGQGLEFLIYFQGNSAPDKSGLPSDRFSAERTGGSVSTLTIQRTQQEDSAVYLCASSSEPGLAVRSYEQYFGPGTRLTVT.

The chain links TRBV29-1 to TRBJ1-1; 8 bases agree with TRBD1. Trimming took 3 bases from V and 0 from J; bases not matched to a gene: 3. Per the germline V gene, CDR1 is SQVTM and CDR2 is ANQGSEA. The CDR3 spans 14 residues. For the CDR3, the DNA is TGCAGCGTTGATGACAGGGGAATGAACACTGAAGCTTTCTTT. Its translation is CSVDDRGMNTEAFF.

This chain joins TRBV14 and TRBJ2-7, with D tentatively TRBD1 or TRBD2 (5 bases each). The CDR3 covers 15 residues. Germline V gene lookup returns CDR1 SGHDN and CDR2 FVKESK. V was shortened by 5 bases and J by 3 bases, with 17 bases between the two germline ends. The CDR3 spells CASSSRGPTYYEQYF. CDR3 sequence (DNA): TGTGCCAGCAGCTCTCGGGGCCCTACATACTACGAGCAGTACTTC.

V and J are TRBV30 and TRBJ1-2; D is unclear. Trimming stripped 3 bases from V and 5 bases from J, with 25 bases between. This CDR3 comprises 17 residues. Germline CDR1 GTSNPN, CDR2 SVGIG (reference sequence). CDR3 DNA sequence: TGTGCCTGGAGGGGGAGGGCAGATCTCTCCTCTTGGTATGGCTACACCTTC. Protein: CAWRGRADLSSWYGYTF.

This clonotype was counted a single time. The V gene is TRBV5-1, the J gene TRBJ2-1; 14 bases are shared with TRBD2. The CDR3 has 16 amino acids. Germline CDR1 and CDR2: SGHRS and YFSETQ. V was pared by 3 bases and J by 7 bases, with 6 bases of the junction left unmatched. The CDR3 region has the DNA TGCGCCAGCAGCTCTGGGACTAGCGGGAGTCGGAATGAGCAGTTCTTC. Protein product: CASSSGTSGSRNEQFF.

This chain joins TRBV2 and TRBJ2-7; 8 nucleotides line up with TRBD1. Germline V CDR1 and CDR2: SNHLY, FYNNEI. Unmatched junction bases numbered 8, after V lost 3 bases and J lost 4 bases. The CDR3 totals 15 residues. Here the CDR3 reads CASSEGQVVRYEQYF. In DNA, the CDR3 is TGTGCCAGCAGTGAGGGACAGGTGGTCCGGTACGAGCAGTACTTC.

This chain connects TRBV29-1 to TRBJ1-3, with TRBD1 as a possible D gene (5 bases). In germline, CDR1 is SQVTM, CDR2 ANQGSEA. The CDR3 has 13 residues. The V gene lost 6 bases and the J gene lost 3 bases, with 12 bases spanning the gap. The CDR3 is CSVWDFSGNTIYF. The CDR3 region has the DNA TGCAGCGTCTGGGACTTTAGTGGAAACACCATATATTTT.

V usage is TRBV5-6 and J usage is TRBJ2-7, with 8 positions matching TRBD1. The CDR3 spans 18 residues. V lost 4 bases and J lost 7; bases outside the gene matches: 22. Germline lookup yields CDR1 SGHDT and CDR2 YYEEEE. CDR3 bases: TGTGCCAGCAGCGCCGGCCCTGGTGGGACAGGCCACTCCAGGGAGCAGTACTTC. Its protein product is CASSAGPGGTGHSREQYF.

V gene TRBV21-1 combines with J gene TRBJ1-1; the table assigns TRBD1, which was not confirmed against the DNA. TRBV21-1 is tagged as a pseudogene. CDR3 length: 22 residues. The CDR3 is CASSKETAQRTTGRKGNTEAFF. For the CDR3, the DNA is TGTGCCAGCAGCAAAGAGACAGCCCAACGTACGACAGGGAGGAAGGGGAACACTGAAGCTTTCTTT.